This T cell receptor beta chain was identified during a study of molecular identifiers for immune sequencing clone quantification. This clonotype was detected ten times or more. Looked up from germline, CDR1 is SEHNR and CDR2 is FQNEAQ (reference sequence). V was pared by 0 bases and J by 1 base, with 9 bases between. The CDR3 is made up of 15 amino acids. MiXCR was run by TCRdb on the PCR reads, yielding one entry per CDR3 protein. The top ten clones hold under 0.95% of a sample with some 320,000 distinct CDR3 sequences, about a fifth of them seen once. The V call is TRBV7-9, the J call TRBJ2-5; possibly TRBD1 for D (5 bases). This receptor was identified in a human donor in good health. Some libraries in this study had Jurkat cell RNA spiked in. The sequenced sample consisted of naive CD8+ T cells from blood, with Jurkat cell RNA spiked in. Subset indicated: FACS-sorted CD8+CD4-CCR7+CD45RA+ naive T cells. CDR3 in DNA: TGTGCCAGCAGCTTAGCCAGGGATCCCCAAGAGACCCAGTACTTC. Translating gives CASSLARDPQETQYF. The full variable domain, completed using reference TRBV7-9 and TRBJ2-5, is DTGVSQNPRHKITKRGQNVTFRCDPISEHNRLYWYRQTLGQGPEFLTYFQNEAQLEKSRLLSDRFSAERPKGSFSTLEIQRTEQGDSAMYLCASSLARDPQETQYFGPGTRLLVL.